Shown below are 31 T cell receptor beta chains from a single sample sequenced in a study of T cell responses to AZD1222 COVID-19 vaccine. TCRdb's table, derived via immunoSEQ multiplex PCR, lists solely in-frame clones and lacks some. The sample includes around 120,000 clones, approximately 94% seen only once; the top ten take around 5%. The specimen comprised peripheral blood, sampled 28 days after the second AZD1222 dose. The receptors were sampled from an adult who received the AZD1222 COVID-19 vaccine.

This clone was seen a few times. This chain uses TRBV6-5 with TRBJ2-2, with TRBD1 matching over 8 bases. Germline V gives CDR1 MNHEY, CDR2 SVGAGI. The CDR3 runs to 14 residues. With V trimmed by 10 bases and J by 3 bases, 7 bases remained unmatched. The CDR3 DNA follows: TGTGCCAACCCAGGACAGGGAGACACCGGGGAGCTGTTTTTT. Its translation is CANPGQGDTGELFF.

V is TRBV18 and J is TRBJ2-3; D remains unclear. The CDR3 has 15 amino acids. The V end lost 2 bases, the J end lost 1 base, and 10 bases lay between the germline ends. Germline-derived CDR1 and CDR2 are KGHSH and LQKENI. The CDR3 DNA reads TGTGCCAGCTCACCAAGGACGGTGGGCACAGATACGCAGTATTTT. It is translated as CASSPRTVGTDTQYF.

This chain connects TRBV7-9 to TRBJ2-7; TRBD1 is a possible D gene (6 bases). V was cut by 0 bases and J by 3 bases, with 12 bases left in between. Germline loops: CDR1 SEHNR, CDR2 FQNEAQ (reference sequence). The length of the CDR3 is 15 residues. The CDR3 sequence is CASSLALGAVYEQYF. The CDR3 region has the DNA TGTGCCAGCAGCTTAGCGCTGGGGGCTGTCTACGAGCAGTACTTC. The entire variable domain, with the rest obtained from reference TRBV7-9 and TRBJ2-7, is as follows: DTGVSQNPRHKITKRGQNVTFRCDPISEHNRLYWYRQTLGQGPEFLTYFQNEAQLEKSRLLSDRFSAERPKGSFSTLEIQRTEQGDSAMYLCASSLALGAVYEQYFGPGTRLTVT.

The V and J genes are TRBV7-2 and TRBJ2-3, with 14 bases aligning to TRBD2. CDR1 is SGHTA, CDR2 FQGNSA, per germline. The CDR3 totals 15 residues. Trimming took 5 bases from V and 11 from J; bases not matched to a gene: 9. CDR3 loop: CASSPTSTSGRGQYF. The CDR3 DNA reads TGTGCCAGCAGCCCGACCTCGACTAGCGGGAGGGGGCAGTATTTT.

This clone has more than one count but fewer than ten. V usage is TRBV4-3 and J usage is TRBJ2-2; D is ambiguous. V was clipped by 0 bases and J by 6 bases, with 17 bases between them. This CDR3 is 17 amino acids long. The germline V gene encodes CDR1 LGHNA and CDR2 YSLEER. In DNA, the CDR3 is TGCGCCAGCAGCCAAGACTCCACGGAACTATATCCCGGGGAGCTGTTTTTT. Translated, it gives CASSQDSTELYPGELFF.

The J gene is TRBJ1-4, the V gene TRBV7-8; D is perhaps TRBD1 (6 bases). CDR1 and CDR2 from the germline V gene are SGHVS and FQNEAQ. Between the trimmed V and J ends, which lost 5 bases and 3 bases, there was a span of 10 bases. The CDR3 totals 14 residues. CDR3: CASSQRGANEKLFF. For the CDR3, the DNA is TGTGCCAGCAGCCAAAGGGGGGCTAATGAAAAACTGTTTTTT.

The chain employs TRBV29-1 and TRBJ2-1; no clear D gene. The V end was cut by 6 bases, the J end by 3 bases, with 12 bases between. This CDR3 comprises 13 residues. Germline V gives CDR1 SQVTM, CDR2 ANQGSEA. The CDR3 DNA reads TGCAGCGTAAAGCTGCCGGTCTACAATGAGCAGTTCTTC. Its translation: CSVKLPVYNEQFF.

This clone was seen only once. The DNA of the CDR3 is TGTGCCAGCAGCTTATCTATCATCCAAGAGACCCAGTACTTC. Translated, it gives CASSLSIIQETQYF. The V gene is TRBV7-2, the J gene TRBJ2-5; D unresolved. CDR3 length equals 14 residues. The ends were cut back, 2 bases at V and 1 base at J, with 8 bases in the middle. CDR1 and CDR2 (germline): SGHTA, FQGNSA.

V gene TRBV4-1 combines with J gene TRBJ1-3; 9 positions agree with TRBD1. Germline values: CDR1 MGHRA, CDR2 YSYEKL. V gave up 3 bases and J gave up 4 bases; unmatched junction bases: 7. The CDR3 has 16 residues. CDR3 amino acids: CASSHERTGVGNTIYF. The DNA of the CDR3 is TGCGCCAGCAGCCACGAGCGGACAGGGGTCGGAAACACCATATATTTT.

This clone was found once. The genes are TRBV6-2 or TRBV6-3 and TRBJ1-5, with D perhaps TRBD1 (5 bases). V dropped 2 bases and J dropped 3 bases, with 14 bases sitting between them. This CDR3 is built from 16 residues. Germline CDR1 is MNHEY and CDR2 is SVGEGT. The CDR3 DNA sequence: TGTGCCAGCAGTTACGGGGCGACAATCCCCAATCAGCCCCAGCATTTT. It translates to CASSYGATIPNQPQHF.

This clone was counted a single time. The chain uses TRBV5-6 and TRBJ2-1; D not resolved. The ends were cut back, 1 base at V and 9 bases at J, with 8 bases in the middle. Germline V gene data show CDR1 as SGHDT and CDR2 as YYEEEE. This CDR3 region has 12 residues. The CDR3 sequence: CASSLQAGEQFF. The CDR3 nucleotides read TGTGCCAGCAGCTTGCAGGCCGGTGAGCAGTTCTTC.

The chain has TRBV12-3 or TRBV12-4 and TRBJ1-1; a possible D gene is TRBD1 (5 bases). The ends were cut back, 3 bases at V and 8 bases at J, with 10 bases in the middle. There are 12 residues in the CDR3. The CDR3 loop is CASSFGSGEAFF. Written as DNA, the CDR3 is TGTGCCAGCAGTTTCGGTTCAGGGGAAGCTTTCTTT.

This clone is a singleton in its sample. The chain employs TRBV5-1 and TRBJ2-3; no clear D gene. The ends were cut back, 0 bases at V and 6 bases at J, with 11 bases in the middle. Germline lookup yields CDR1 SGHRS and CDR2 YFSETQ. This CDR3 is 14 amino acids long. The CDR3: CASSLAGPRDTQYF. The CDR3 region has the DNA TGCGCCAGCAGCTTGGCCGGCCCGAGGGATACGCAGTATTTT.

J is TRBJ2-2 and V is TRBV7-9, with TRBD1 as a possible D gene (6 bases). The CDR3 is made up of 16 amino acids. V lost 5 bases and J 2 bases, leaving 15 bases between the germline ends. Germline V gene lookup returns CDR1 SEHNR and CDR2 FQNEAQ (reference sequence). CDR3 amino acids: CASSPPTGLNTGELFF. The CDR3 bases are TGTGCCAGCAGCCCCCCGACAGGCCTAAACACCGGGGAGCTGTTTTTT.

CDR3 amino acids: CASSPLTGETNEKLFF. The CDR3 DNA sequence: TGTGCCAGCAGCCCATTAACAGGGGAGACTAATGAAAAACTGTTTTTT. This sequence joins TRBV7-8 and TRBJ1-4; 7 positions match TRBD1. Germline trimming cut 5 bases from V and 2 bases from J; bases unmatched to any gene: 8. The CDR3 is made up of 16 amino acids. Germline CDR1 and CDR2: SGHVS and FQNEAQ. The full variable domain, in which reference TRBV7-8 and TRBJ1-4 provide the parts outside the CDR3, is GAGVSQSPRYKVAKRGQDVALRCDPISGHVSLFWYQQALGQGPEFLTYFQNEAQLDKSGLPSDRFFAERPEGSVSTLKIQRTQQEDSAVYLCASSPLTGETNEKLFFGSGTQLSVL.

The J gene is TRBJ2-4, the V gene TRBV18; D unclear. The germline gives CDR1 KGHSH, CDR2 LQKENI. The CDR3 is 16 amino acids. Trimming took off 3 bases at V and 8 bases at J, with 20 bases between the two ends. CDR3 bases: TGTGCCAGCTCACCTTCAGCCCCGCTCTCCGGTGACATTCAGTACTTC. Its translation: CASSPSAPLSGDIQYF.

The chain has TRBV30 and TRBJ1-6; D is perhaps TRBD1 (5 bases). Germline lookup yields CDR1 GTSNPN and CDR2 SVGIG (reference sequence). Trimming took 4 bases from V and 4 from J, leaving 20 bases between them. The CDR3 totals 17 residues. The chain's CDR3 is CAWTTWGKQEYNSPLHF. The DNA for the CDR3 is TGTGCCTGGACCACCTGGGGGAAGCAGGAGTATAATTCACCCCTCCACTTT. The full variable domain, its missing parts supplied by reference TRBV30 and TRBJ1-6, is SQTIHQWPATLVQPVGSPLSLECTVEGTSNPNLYWYRQAAGRGLQLLFYSVGIGQISSEVPQNLSASRPQDRQFILSSKKLLLSDSGFYLCAWTTWGKQEYNSPLHFGNGTRLTVT.

The chain carries TRBV11-2 and TRBJ2-1, with 8 bases matching TRBD2. The length of the CDR3 is 14 residues. Germline V lookup: CDR1 SGHAT, CDR2 FQNNGV. With V trimmed by 4 bases and J by 4 bases, 3 bases remained unmatched. CDR3 protein: CASSSLAGYNEQFF. The CDR3 DNA reads as TGTGCCAGCAGCTCCTTAGCGGGATACAATGAGCAGTTCTTC.

The rearrangement links TRBV2 to TRBJ1-2, with D unclear. Germline V gene lookup returns CDR1 SNHLY and CDR2 FYNNEI. This CDR3 has 12 amino acids. Trimming pared 4 bases from V and 2 bases from J, leaving 5 bases between. The CDR3 spells CASSGTNYGYTF. Here the CDR3 DNA reads TGTGCCAGCAGTGGGACGAACTATGGCTACACCTTC.

This clone has more than one count but fewer than ten. V usage is TRBV29-1 and J usage is TRBJ2-5; 11 bases align to TRBD2. Germline V lookup: CDR1 SQVTM, CDR2 ANQGSEA. V lost 4 bases and J lost 5; bases outside the gene matches: 12. This CDR3 has 16 residues. The CDR3 reads CSVAGIAGGLGETQYF. For the CDR3, the DNA is TGCAGCGTTGCAGGGATAGCGGGGGGGCTTGGGGAGACCCAGTACTTC.

This chain joins TRBV29-1 and TRBJ1-2, with 7 bases identical to TRBD1. This CDR3 is built from 13 residues. Germline assignment: CDR1 SQVTM and CDR2 ANQGSEA. With V trimmed by 6 bases and J by 6 bases, 10 bases remained unmatched. The CDR3: CSVRNTGVDGYTF. In DNA form, the CDR3 reads TGCAGCGTCCGAAATACAGGGGTTGATGGCTACACCTTC.

This chain connects TRBV29-1 to TRBJ2-2, with TRBD1 matching 7 bases. Unmatched junction bases numbered 5, after V lost 1 base and J lost 0 bases. CDR3 length: 16 residues. CDR1 SQVTM and CDR2 ANQGSEA come from the germline V gene. CDR3 sequence: CSVEGARGSNTGELFF. As DNA, the CDR3 is TGCAGCGTTGAAGGGGCCAGGGGGTCGAACACCGGGGAGCTGTTTTTT.

The V gene is TRBV11-2, the J gene TRBJ1-3; weak D call: TRBD1 (6 bases). Germline CDR1 is SGHAT and CDR2 is FQNNGV. Between the trimmed V and J ends, which lost 5 bases and 8 bases, there was a span of 19 bases. CDR3 length: 15 amino acids. The CDR3 sequence is CASSPGDRLRDTIYF. In DNA, the CDR3 is TGTGCCAGCAGCCCGGGCGACAGGTTGAGGGACACCATATATTTT.

The gene calls are TRBV6-2 or TRBV6-3 and TRBJ2-3; the D is unclear. Per the germline V gene, CDR1 is MNHEY and CDR2 is SVGEGT. Trimming took off 5 bases at V and 0 bases at J, with 9 bases between the two ends. The CDR3 length is 14 residues. The chain's CDR3 is CASSAFRSTDTQYF. The CDR3 DNA reads as TGTGCCAGCAGTGCCTTTAGGAGCACAGATACGCAGTATTTT.

The gene calls are TRBV9 and TRBJ2-3; 10 bases are shared with TRBD2. V shed 4 bases, J shed 1 base, and the junction held 12 bases outside the gene matches. There are 18 residues in the CDR3. Germline V gives CDR1 SGDLS, CDR2 YYNGEE. The CDR3 sequence: CASSRGPAGGKRTDTQYF. The CDR3 DNA is TGTGCCAGCAGCCGGGGCCCAGCGGGGGGGAAACGCACAGATACGCAGTATTTT.

The chain employs TRBV30 and TRBJ2-7, with 8 positions matching TRBD1. V lost 4 bases and J lost 0; bases outside the gene matches: 5. CDR1 and CDR2 (germline): GTSNPN, SVGIG (reference sequence). The CDR3 runs 14 residues. CDR3 loop: CAWTRTGSSYEQYF. The CDR3 DNA sequence: TGTGCCTGGACCAGGACAGGGAGCTCCTACGAGCAGTACTTC.

J is TRBJ2-2 and V is TRBV5-4; D unclear. Germline V gene sequence: CDR1 SGHNT, CDR2 YYREEE (reference sequence). The germline V and J ends were trimmed by 4 bases and 8 bases, with 15 bases remaining between them. The CDR3 spans 14 residues. The CDR3 loop reads CASSLGQSRGELFF. The CDR3 region has the DNA TGTGCCAGCAGCCTCGGTCAGTCGCGGGGGGAGCTGTTTTTT.

The chain uses TRBV6-5 and TRBJ1-1; 7 nucleotides agree with TRBD1. The V and J ends lost 2 bases and 10 bases, in that order; junction bases with no gene match: 7. The CDR3 is 13 amino acids. The germline gives CDR1 MNHEY, CDR2 SVGAGI. The CDR3 reads CASSYGGGSRAFF. DNA of the CDR3: TGTGCCAGCAGTTACGGAGGGGGCAGTCGAGCTTTCTTT.

This rearrangement joins TRBV7-2 to TRBJ2-7; D unresolved. This CDR3 region has 13 residues. Germline V CDR1 and CDR2: SGHTA, FQGNSA. V was pared by 3 bases and J by 3 bases, with 9 bases between. The DNA of the CDR3 is TGTGCCAGCAGCTTCCCGGCACTCTACGAGCAGTACTTC. Its translation: CASSFPALYEQYF.

The chain recombines TRBV5-1 with TRBJ2-6; D remains unclear. Trimming cost V 2 bases and J 0 bases, with 6 bases left between them. The CDR3 contains 15 residues. The germline CDR1 and CDR2 sequences are SGHRS and YFSETQ. In DNA, the CDR3 is TGCGCCAGCAGCTTACTCCTCTCTGGGGCCAACGTCCTGACTTTC. This sequence encodes CASSLLLSGANVLTF.

V usage is TRBV19 and J usage is TRBJ1-3, with TRBD1 as a possible D gene (5 bases). Trimming took off 3 bases at V and 2 bases at J, with 8 bases between the two ends. CDR3 length: 14 amino acids. The germline V gene has CDR1 LNHDA and CDR2 SQIVND (reference sequence). Written as DNA, the CDR3 is TGTGCCAGTAGTATTGGGGGTACTGGAAACACCATATATTTT. Protein sequence: CASSIGGTGNTIYF. The complete variable domain, with remaining parts taken from reference TRBV19 and TRBJ1-3, reads DGGITQSPKYLFRKEGQNVTLSCEQNLNHDAMYWYRQDPGQGLRLIYYSQIVNDFQKGDIAEGYSVSREKKESFPLTVTSAQKNPTAFYLCASSIGGTGNTIYFGEGSWLTVV.